This T cell receptor (beta chain) was captured by sequencing in a study of cytomegalovirus exposure and HLA in healthy donors. The CDR3 is 14 residues long. The V gene's germline CDR1 is GTSNPN and CDR2 SVGIG (reference sequence). V was trimmed by 2 bases and J by 7 bases, leaving 18 bases between them. PCR employed 60 Vbeta and 13 Jbeta primers. Assay used: immunoSEQ multiplex PCR; TCRdb lists only in-frame clones, some missing. Among approximately 190,000 clones listed, 75% to 90% were seen once. V and J are TRBV30 and TRBJ2-7; tentatively, D is TRBD1 (5 bases). Input material: PBMCs. The sequence derives from a man in his forties in good health and CMV-seropositive. The CDR3 loop is CAWSQYPQGREQYF. CDR3 nucleotide sequence: TGTGCCTGGAGTCAATACCCCCAGGGCCGAGAGCAGTACTTC.